This T cell receptor (beta chain) derives from a study of CD8 T cells in ankylosing spondylitis. Notes on the study in general: The study identified a TCR beta motif of several highly homologous variants that appeared characteristic of ankylosing spondylitis blood.

This clonotype was observed many times. Antigen unknown. Construction of TCR beta libraries was performed using quantitative 5'-RACE with molecular barcodes. TCRdb called the 5' RACE reads again in MiXCR, with one record for every CDR3 protein. Here the sample spans roughly 700,000 distinct CDR3 sequences, around 20% being singletons. Germline assignment: CDR1 MNHNS and CDR2 SASEGT. CDR3 size: 13 residues. Trimming pared 8 bases from V and 6 bases from J, leaving 16 bases between. This receptor was taken from a male donor with ankylosing spondylitis. The V and J genes are TRBV6-1 and TRBJ1-1, with D unclear. Material for sequencing was blood, either unsorted or a sorted T cell fraction (not recorded which). CDR3 sequence (DNA): TGTGCCAGCGGGCGGGGATTTGAATCTGAAGCTTTCTTT. The encoded protein is CASGRGFESEAFF.